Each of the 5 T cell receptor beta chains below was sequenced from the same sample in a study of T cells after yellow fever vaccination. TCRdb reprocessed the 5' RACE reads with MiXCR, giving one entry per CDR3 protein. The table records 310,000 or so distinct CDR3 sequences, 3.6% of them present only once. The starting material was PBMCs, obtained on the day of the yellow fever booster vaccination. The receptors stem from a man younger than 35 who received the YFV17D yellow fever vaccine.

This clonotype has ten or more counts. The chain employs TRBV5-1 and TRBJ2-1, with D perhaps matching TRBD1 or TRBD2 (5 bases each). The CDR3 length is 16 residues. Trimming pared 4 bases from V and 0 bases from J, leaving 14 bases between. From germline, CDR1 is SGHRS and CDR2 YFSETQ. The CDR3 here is CASSPQMGRSYNEQFF. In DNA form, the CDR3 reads TGCGCCAGCAGCCCACAAATGGGACGCTCCTACAATGAGCAGTTCTTC.

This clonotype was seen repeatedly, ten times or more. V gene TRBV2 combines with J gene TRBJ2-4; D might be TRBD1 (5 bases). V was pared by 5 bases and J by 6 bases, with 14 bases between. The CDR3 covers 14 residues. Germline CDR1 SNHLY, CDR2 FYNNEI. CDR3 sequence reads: CASSFSQGPNIQYF. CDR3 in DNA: TGTGCCAGCAGTTTCAGCCAGGGTCCAAACATTCAGTACTTC.

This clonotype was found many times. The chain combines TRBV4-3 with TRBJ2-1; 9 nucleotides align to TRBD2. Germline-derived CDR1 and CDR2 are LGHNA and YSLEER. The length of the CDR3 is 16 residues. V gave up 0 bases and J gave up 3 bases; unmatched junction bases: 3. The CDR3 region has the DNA TGCGCCAGCAGCCAAGACGGAGCGGGGGGCTACAATGAGCAGTTCTTC. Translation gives CASSQDGAGGYNEQFF.

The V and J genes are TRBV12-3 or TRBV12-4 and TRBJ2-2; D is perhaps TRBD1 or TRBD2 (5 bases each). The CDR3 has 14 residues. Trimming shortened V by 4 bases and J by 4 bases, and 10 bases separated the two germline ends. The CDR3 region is CASSSSGTTGELFF. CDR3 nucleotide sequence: TGTGCCAGCAGTTCGTCAGGGACCACCGGGGAGCTGTTTTTT.

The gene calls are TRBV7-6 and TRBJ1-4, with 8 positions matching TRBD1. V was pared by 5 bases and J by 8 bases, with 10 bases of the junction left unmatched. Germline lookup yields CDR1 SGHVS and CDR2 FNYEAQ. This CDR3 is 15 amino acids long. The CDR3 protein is CASSADRGRKEKLFF. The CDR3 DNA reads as TGTGCCAGCAGCGCCGACAGGGGCCGGAAGGAAAAACTGTTTTTT.